Following are 15 T cell receptor beta chains from one sample sequenced in a study of T cell repertoires in cytomegalovirus infection. From the reads, TCRdb called clonotypes with MiXCR, one entry per CDR3 protein. The repertoire holds 100,000 or so distinct CDR3 sequences, with roughly 41% as singletons. Their recognized antigens are unknown. The sequencing here drew on CD8+ T cells from cultured PBMCs, taken from culture after CMV antigen stimulation. The receptors here all came from a human donor in good health (CMV status not recorded). Some clones in this sample may be carry-over from other donors' samples.

This chain joins TRBV12-3 or TRBV12-4 and TRBJ2-7; 7 bases are shared with TRBD1. This CDR3 region has 14 residues. The ends lost 5 bases at V and 3 bases at J; junction bases unmatched: 7. This chain's CDR3 is CASSPRGILYEQYF. The CDR3 DNA reads as TGTGCCAGCAGTCCCAGGGGGATCCTCTACGAGCAGTACTTC.

The chain couples TRBV27 to TRBJ1-1; weak D call: TRBD1 (6 bases). Trimming took 2 bases from V and 3 from J, leaving 10 bases between them. The CDR3 runs to 14 residues. Germline V gives CDR1 MNHEY, CDR2 SMNVEV (reference sequence). The DNA for the CDR3 is TGTGCCAGCAGTTTACTGAGGGGGTACACTGAAGCTTTCTTT. Translation: CASSLLRGYTEAFF.

The chain has TRBV12-3 or TRBV12-4 and TRBJ1-6, with 7 bases lining up with TRBD1. The ends lost 7 bases at V and 6 bases at J; junction bases unmatched: 6. This CDR3 region has 14 residues. The CDR3 protein is CASTQTGFNSPLHF. In DNA, the CDR3 is TGTGCCAGCACCCAGACAGGGTTTAATTCACCCCTCCACTTT.

The chain uses TRBV6-1 and TRBJ2-1, with 10 bases identical to TRBD2. CDR3 size: 15 residues. Germline CDR1 and CDR2: MNHNS and SASEGT. With V trimmed by 9 bases and J by 4 bases, 9 bases remained unmatched. CDR3 bases: TGTGCCAGTAGTCTCCTAGCGGGGGTTTACAATGAGCAGTTCTTC. As protein: CASSLLAGVYNEQFF.

The J gene is TRBJ1-1, the V gene TRBV5-1, with D unclear. Germline V gene sequence: CDR1 SGHRS, CDR2 YFSETQ. Trimming took off 2 bases at V and 2 bases at J, with 10 bases between the two ends. The CDR3 is made up of 14 amino acids. CDR3 DNA sequence: TGCGCCAGCAGCTTATGGACGGGAAACACTGAAGCTTTCTTT. It encodes CASSLWTGNTEAFF.

This clonotype showed up just a few times. The chain is built from TRBV28 and TRBJ2-1; either TRBD1 or TRBD2 may fit D (5 bases each). Germline loops: CDR1 MDHEN, CDR2 SYDVKM. The length of the CDR3 is 13 residues. Deletions cut 6 bases from V and 9 bases from J, with 15 bases between. CDR3 sequence: CASSVWGSGEQFF. CDR3 nucleotides: TGTGCCAGCAGCGTTTGGGGGAGCGGTGAGCAGTTCTTC.

The chain carries TRBV27 and TRBJ1-6; TRBD1 aligns across 9 bases. The V gene end was trimmed by 6 bases and the J gene end by 10 bases; junction bases not matched to a gene: 10. The germline CDR1 and CDR2 sequences are MNHEY and SMNVEV (reference sequence). This CDR3 has 15 amino acids. The CDR3: CASRPRDRANSPLHF. The CDR3 bases are TGTGCCAGCAGGCCCCGGGACAGGGCCAACTCACCCCTCCACTTT.

The chain joins TRBV7-9 to TRBJ2-2, with 8 bases identical to TRBD1. This CDR3 region has 15 residues. Per germline, CDR1 SEHNR and CDR2 FQNEAQ (reference sequence). Trimming removed 5 bases from V and 6 bases from J; junction bases left unmatched: 8. The CDR3 here is CASSPDRGTPGELFF. DNA of the CDR3: TGTGCCAGCAGCCCAGACAGGGGAACCCCCGGGGAGCTGTTTTTT.

About this clonotype itself: This may arise from a read error, as a much more abundant clone is one base away. The chain has TRBV24-1 and TRBJ2-7, with D perhaps TRBD2 (11 bases). Looked up from germline, CDR1 is KGHDR and CDR2 is SFDVKD. The CDR3 has 20 residues. The DNA of the CDR3 is TGTGCCACCAGTGATTACCTGGGACAGGGGTTTGGGACTAGCGGCTACGAGCATTACTTC. Translating gives CATSDYLGQGFGTSGYEHYF.

This chain connects TRBV7-2 to TRBJ2-5; the D gene is possibly TRBD2 (5 bases). Germline assignment: CDR1 SGHTA and CDR2 FQGNSA. The CDR3 runs to 15 residues. Trimming left V 2 bases short and J 2 bases short, with 12 bases between. The CDR3 reads CASSLNVRLQETQYF. The CDR3 nucleotides are TGTGCCAGCAGCTTAAATGTCAGACTACAAGAGACCCAGTACTTC.

The chain recombines TRBV4-1 with TRBJ1-2, with a weak D call TRBD1 (6 bases). The ends were cut back, 0 bases at V and 4 bases at J, with 12 bases in the middle. The CDR3 totals 15 residues. The germline gives CDR1 MGHRA, CDR2 YSYEKL. The CDR3 nucleotides are TGCGCCAGCAGCCAAGATTCGGGACACCTCTATGGCTACACCTTC. It translates to CASSQDSGHLYGYTF.

V and J are TRBV11-2 and TRBJ1-2; a weak D match, TRBD1 (5 bases). Germline CDR1 and CDR2: SGHAT and FQNNGV. The germline V and J ends were trimmed by 3 bases and 0 bases, with 8 bases remaining between them. This CDR3 is 14 amino acids long. The CDR3 nucleotides are TGTGCCAGCAGCTTTAAGACAGCTAACTATGGCTACACCTTC. Translation: CASSFKTANYGYTF.

In its sample, this clonotype was seen a few times. This chain uses TRBV6-6 with TRBJ2-5; 11 bases fit TRBD2. In germline, CDR1 is MNHNY, CDR2 SVGAGI (reference sequence). J gave up 2 bases and V 4 bases, and 9 bases lay outside the gene matches. The length of the CDR3 is 17 residues. CDR3 sequence (DNA): TGTGCCAGCAGTTGGGCAGGGCCTAGCGGGGGGCAAGAGACCCAGTACTTC. Its protein is CASSWAGPSGGQETQYF.

This clonotype was counted at least ten times. V is TRBV7-6 and J is TRBJ2-2; 8 bases fit TRBD1. The CDR3 runs 14 residues. Germline CDR1 SGHVS, CDR2 FNYEAQ. V shed 3 bases, J shed 4 bases, and the junction held 1 base outside the gene matches. This CDR3 is CASSLTGVTGELFF. CDR3 DNA sequence: TGTGCCAGCAGCTTGACAGGGGTCACCGGGGAGCTGTTTTTT.

The chain is built from TRBV29-1 and TRBJ2-1; 12 nucleotides align to TRBD2. Unmatched junction bases numbered 5, after V lost 3 bases and J lost 8 bases. Germline V gene sequence: CDR1 SQVTM, CDR2 ANQGSEA. The CDR3 spans 14 residues. CDR3: CSVDATSGGHEQFF. DNA of the CDR3: TGCAGCGTTGATGCGACTAGCGGGGGCCATGAGCAGTTCTTC.